Listed below are T cell receptor beta chains from one sample, sequenced in a study of blood T cells in healthy people across ages. TCRdb independently ran MiXCR on the 5' RACE reads; one entry per CDR3 protein. Of some 640,000 distinct CDR3 sequences in the sample, roughly 30% were seen once. Input material: blood. The receptors here all came from a woman of 80 years or more in good health. CDR3s include the opening cysteine and the closing phenylalanine or tryptophan. A D gene is named only where the DNA matches it firmly. Clone size is shown for a subset of rows, as once, few, many or a class of expanded clone.

D gene,V gene,J gene,clone size,CDR3 protein,CDR3 DNA
-,TRBV4-2,TRBJ1-3,few,CASSQDPAREDGNTIYF,TGTGCCAGCAGCCAAGATCCCGCCAGGGAGGACGGAAACACCATATATTTT
TRBD1,TRBV28,TRBJ1-4,few,CASSSSQGARATNEKLFF,TGTGCCAGCAGTTCGAGTCAGGGGGCTCGGGCAACTAATGAAAAACTGTTTTTT
TRBD2,TRBV3-1,TRBJ2-1,many,CASSPGGGISYNEQFF,TGTGCCAGCAGCCCTGGGGGGGGGATCTCCTACAATGAGCAGTTCTTC
-,TRBV5-6,TRBJ1-2,many,CASNIRGYGYTF,TGTGCCAGCAACATCAGGGGCTATGGCTACACCTTC
TRBD2,TRBV24-1,TRBJ2-3,-,CATSDPISGGRTDTQYF,TGTGCCACCAGTGATCCCATTAGCGGGGGGCGCACAGATACGCAGTATTTT
-,TRBV7-2,TRBJ2-1,-,CASSLGGGRSSSYNEQFF,TGTGCCAGCAGCTTAGGTGGGGGACGAAGCTCAAGCTACAATGAGCAGTTCTTC
-,TRBV2,TRBJ2-7,many,CASSPGTRGEEQYF,TGTGCCAGCAGCCCCGGGACGAGGGGGGAAGAGCAGTACTTC
-,TRBV7-2,TRBJ2-3,-,CASSSPGGGGVSNTQYF,TGTGCCAGCAGCTCGCCCGGGGGCGGGGGCGTCTCGAATACGCAGTATTTT
TRBD2,TRBV7-3,TRBJ2-1,-,CVSNASGAAYNEQFF,TGTGTCAGCAACGCTAGCGGGGCCGCCTACAATGAGCAGTTCTTC
TRBD1,TRBV14,TRBJ1-2,many,CASSQDVRTGYGYTF,TGTGCCAGCAGCCAAGACGTCAGGACAGGCTATGGCTACACCTTC
-,TRBV12-3/TRBV12-4,TRBJ1-5,-,CASSLDRFLQPQHF,TGTGCCAGCAGCCTAGACAGGTTCTTACAGCCCCAGCATTTT
TRBD1,TRBV6-1,TRBJ2-7,few,CASSEGASRYF,TGTGCCAGCAGCGAGGGGGCCTCTAGGTACTTC
-,TRBV9,TRBJ2-1,many,CASSVGGSGPYNEQFF,TGTGCCAGCAGCGTAGGCGGCAGCGGGCCATACAATGAGCAGTTCTTC
-,TRBV20-1,TRBJ2-1,many,CSSPSGFSNEQFF,TGCAGTTCCCCCTCAGGATTCTCCAATGAGCAGTTCTTC
TRBD1,TRBV12-3/TRBV12-4,TRBJ1-1,many,CASSLTGGGTEAFF,TGTGCCAGCAGCTTGACAGGGGGAGGCACTGAAGCTTTCTTT
TRBD2,TRBV20-1,TRBJ2-5,few,CSARGQVERGTETQYF,TGCAGTGCTAGAGGTCAGGTTGAGCGGGGGACAGAGACCCAGTACTTC
TRBD2,TRBV20-1,TRBJ2-1,-,CSASSGTRYNGQFF,TGCAGTGCTTCCTCCGGGACTAGGTACAATGGGCAGTTCTTC
TRBD1,TRBV7-2,TRBJ2-6,many,CASNPLTARDRAGANVLTF,TGTGCCAGCAACCCCCTGACCGCCCGGGACAGGGCCGGGGCCAACGTCCTGACTTTC
-,TRBV20-1,TRBJ2-5,few,CSARDRSRPEVRETQYF,TGCAGTGCTAGGGATAGGTCCCGCCCCGAAGTACGAGAGACCCAGTACTTC
-,TRBV6-1,TRBJ1-2,many,CASGVGSLQGHGYTF,TGTGCCAGCGGAGTTGGGTCCCTCCAAGGCCATGGCTACACCTTC
TRBD1,TRBV15,TRBJ1-2,once,CATSRDQGAGGGYTF,TGTGCCACCAGCAGAGATCAGGGGGCCGGAGGCGGCTACACCTTC
TRBD2,TRBV5-1,TRBJ2-3,-,CASSSGTSGATDTQYF,TGCGCCAGCAGCTCAGGGACTAGCGGGGCCACAGATACGCAGTATTTT
TRBD2,TRBV18,TRBJ2-5,-,CASSRPEAGGYNEQYF,TGTGCCAGCTCACGACCCGAGGCGGGGGGGTACAATGAGCAGTACTTC
-,TRBV4-3,TRBJ1-2,many,CASGTSGGYTF,TGCGCCAGCGGGACATCGGGTGGCTACACCTTC
TRBD2,TRBV20-1,TRBJ2-7,many,CSARDRLTSGVLGTYEQYF,TGCAGTGCTAGAGATCGCCTGACTAGCGGGGTGCTTGGTACCTACGAGCAGTACTTC
-,TRBV7-2,TRBJ1-1,few,CASSQDSGGMNTEAFF,TGTGCCAGCAGCCAAGACTCGGGGGGGATGAACACTGAAGCTTTCTTT
-,TRBV30,TRBJ2-6,many,CAWSPAGAGANVLTF,TGTGCCTGGAGTCCGGCAGGGGCTGGGGCCAACGTCCTGACTTTC
TRBD2,TRBV7-8,TRBJ2-7,-,CASSLELAGSSYEQYF,TGTGCCAGCAGCTTAGAACTAGCGGGAAGCTCCTACGAGCAGTACTTC
-,TRBV25-1,TRBJ2-2,-,CASEVTDNTGELFF,TGTGCCAGCGAAGTGACGGATAACACCGGGGAGCTGTTTTTT
-,TRBV7-2,TRBJ2-5,-,CASRQGNEQYF,TGTGCCAGCAGGCAAGGCAATGAGCAGTACTTC
-,TRBV7-2,TRBJ2-1,few,CASNDGLNEQFF,TGTGCCAGCAACGACGGACTCAATGAGCAGTTCTTC
-,TRBV4-2,TRBJ1-1,many,CASSQDPQGNTEAFF,TGTGCCAGCAGCCAAGATCCACAGGGGAACACTGAAGCTTTCTTT
-,TRBV6-1,TRBJ1-5,-,CASKGSNQPQHF,TGTGCCAGCAAGGGCAGCAATCAGCCCCAGCATTTT
TRBD1,TRBV10-3,TRBJ2-5,-,CAAGQGDGQYF,TGTGCCGCAGGGCAGGGGGACGGGCAGTACTTC
-,TRBV6-5,TRBJ2-3,-,CASTVTGTDTQYF,TGTGCCAGCACCGTAACCGGCACAGATACGCAGTATTTT
TRBD1,TRBV4-2,TRBJ1-1,-,CASSQTGGAGHTEAFF,TGTGCCAGCAGCCAGACAGGGGGCGCGGGCCACACTGAAGCTTTCTTT
TRBD2,TRBV7-6,TRBJ2-2,-,CASSLAPASGGYTGERFF,TGTGCCAGCAGCTTAGCCCCCGCTAGCGGGGGATACACCGGCGAGCGGTTTTTT
-,TRBV15,TRBJ2-1,many,CATSRGPMQPGNEQFF,TGTGCCACCAGCAGAGGACCTATGCAACCCGGGAATGAGCAGTTCTTC
-,TRBV12-3/TRBV12-4,TRBJ1-1,few,CAGSLRMNTEAFF,TGTGCCGGCAGTTTGCGAATGAACACTGAAGCTTTCTTT
-,TRBV5-5,TRBJ2-7,many,CASSLQGRFDEQYF,TGTGCCAGCAGCTTACAGGGTCGCTTCGACGAGCAGTACTTC
-,TRBV7-3,TRBJ2-3,many,CASAGRSTDTQYF,TGTGCCAGTGCGGGGAGGAGCACAGATACGCAGTATTTT
TRBD1,TRBV7-2,TRBJ2-2,few,CASSPQQGYTGELFF,TGTGCCAGCAGCCCCCAACAGGGGTACACCGGGGAGCTGTTTTTT
-,TRBV18,TRBJ1-4,-,CASSHTGSANEKLFF,TGTGCCAGCTCACACACAGGGTCCGCTAATGAAAAACTGTTTTTT
-,TRBV20-1,TRBJ1-2,-,CSALRRDYGYTF,TGCAGTGCCCTTCGGCGTGACTATGGCTACACCTTC
TRBD2,TRBV20-1,TRBJ2-1,many,CSARTSGGPYNEQFF,TGCAGTGCTAGGACTAGCGGGGGACCTTACAATGAGCAGTTCTTC
-,TRBV4-3,TRBJ1-5,few,CASSQTRKSNRPQHF,TGCGCCAGCAGCCAGACCCGGAAGAGCAATCGGCCCCAGCATTTT
-,TRBV7-3,TRBJ2-1,-,CDSSLFPSNTYNEQFF,TGTGACAGCAGCTTATTTCCTAGCAATACCTACAATGAGCAGTTCTTC
TRBD2,TRBV3-1,TRBJ2-5,many,CASSLRGGKETQYF,TGTGCCAGCAGCCTCCGGGGAGGGAAAGAGACCCAGTACTTC
TRBD1,TRBV5-1,TRBJ1-2,many,CASSSPGQEAGGYTF,TGCGCCAGCAGCTCACCGGGACAGGAGGCGGGTGGCTACACCTTC